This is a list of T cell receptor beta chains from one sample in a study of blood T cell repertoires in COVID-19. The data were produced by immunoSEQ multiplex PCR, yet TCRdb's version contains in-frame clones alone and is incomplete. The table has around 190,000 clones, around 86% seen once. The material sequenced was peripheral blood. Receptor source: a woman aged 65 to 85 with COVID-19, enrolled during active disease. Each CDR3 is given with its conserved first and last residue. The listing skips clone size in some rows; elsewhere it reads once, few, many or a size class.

CASSLLQETYEQYF TRBV4-1 . TRBJ2-7
CASSETGRPRSGELFF TRBV6-1 . TRBJ2-2
CASSVDTRGNEQFF TRBV9 . TRBJ2-1
CASSRDRASYEQYF TRBV5-1 . TRBJ2-7
CASSLKTGGFRTGELFF TRBV5-6 . TRBJ2-2
CATSDSGADRESPFGQYF TRBV24-1 . TRBJ2-7
CASSFSGKADRQYF TRBV11-2 once TRBJ2-7
CASSTRGLDNSPLHF TRBV27 . TRBJ1-6
CASSQPGQASYEQYF TRBV3-1/TRBV3-2 . TRBJ2-7
CATSDLGTGRVADTQYF TRBV24-1 . TRBJ2-3
CASSLKRGGVNTEAFF TRBV27 . TRBJ1-1
CASSLGTAANTEAFF TRBV5-4 few TRBJ1-1
CAISTGYNEQFF TRBV10-3 . TRBJ2-1
CASSSGRGITEAFF TRBV7-9 . TRBJ1-1
CASTPATSGTDTQYF TRBV5-1 . TRBJ2-3
CASSFLRGGSYEQYF TRBV7-8 . TRBJ2-7
CSVVGGSLEAFF TRBV29-1 . TRBJ1-1
CASSALSTGEQFF TRBV9 . TRBJ2-1
CAWSSPDYNSPLHF TRBV30 . TRBJ1-6
CAISERQGGRYGYTF TRBV10-3 . TRBJ1-2
CAARTGRNSPLHF TRBV6-5 . TRBJ1-6
CASSLGQGVGTEAFF TRBV7-2 . TRBJ1-1
CASSVAANYGYTF TRBV9 . TRBJ1-2
CASSHGLTFTDTQYF TRBV7-2 . TRBJ2-3
CAISETQEPYEQYF TRBV10-3 . TRBJ2-7
CASSPTYDLVGNTIYF TRBV18 once TRBJ1-3
CAIRSSQGFRSNQPQHF TRBV28 . TRBJ1-5
CAISERSSADTQYF TRBV10-3 . TRBJ2-3
CASSLDRGNVGYTF TRBV5-1 . TRBJ1-2
CASRQGVWDSNQPQHF TRBV19 . TRBJ1-5
CASSGPKFF TRBV5-6 . TRBJ2-1
CASSGQRNQPQHF TRBV28 . TRBJ1-5
CASSWEGQVYNEQFF TRBV5-6 once TRBJ2-1
CASSLGGGFSNEQFF TRBV7-2 . TRBJ2-1
CASSYKGVATEAFF TRBV6-6 once TRBJ1-1
CASSSVITGELFF TRBV5-1 . TRBJ2-2
CATTLTGVDYGYTF TRBV2 few TRBJ1-2
CASSRGGDVYEQFF TRBV27 . TRBJ2-1
CASSSRARTYEQYF TRBV7-2 . TRBJ2-7
CASILGGDTEAFF TRBV28 . TRBJ1-1
CASNDEGGPGAYNEQFF TRBV19 . TRBJ2-1
CASSSPGGLQETQYF TRBV3-1/TRBV3-2 . TRBJ2-5
CASSLVGGSRGELFF TRBV5-1 once TRBJ2-2
CASSLWGRNYEQYF TRBV27 . TRBJ2-7
CASSPGQGAYLDIQYF TRBV7-9 . TRBJ2-4
CASRPEVTTDTQYF TRBV5-4 few TRBJ2-3
CASSPYRASWDEQFF TRBV7-3 . TRBJ2-1
CAWTNGFLNEQFF TRBV30 . TRBJ2-1
CASSPRTSSYEQYF TRBV19 few TRBJ2-7
CASSSQFTGELFF TRBV7-9 . TRBJ2-2
CASRLTGTNTGELFF TRBV5-6 . TRBJ2-2
CASSVGATGPYNEKLFF TRBV9 . TRBJ1-4
CASSPTGLETQYF TRBV5-5 . TRBJ2-5
CASRGGQGVDRSYNEQFF TRBV2 . TRBJ2-1
CSASSDKSNQPQHF TRBV20-1 once TRBJ1-5
CASSFDRVYNSPLHF TRBV7-2 . TRBJ1-6
CASSQVVGGYEQYF TRBV4-3 . TRBJ2-7
CASGQRGSGNTIYF TRBV27 . TRBJ1-3
CASSLNINTGELFF TRBV5-6 . TRBJ2-2